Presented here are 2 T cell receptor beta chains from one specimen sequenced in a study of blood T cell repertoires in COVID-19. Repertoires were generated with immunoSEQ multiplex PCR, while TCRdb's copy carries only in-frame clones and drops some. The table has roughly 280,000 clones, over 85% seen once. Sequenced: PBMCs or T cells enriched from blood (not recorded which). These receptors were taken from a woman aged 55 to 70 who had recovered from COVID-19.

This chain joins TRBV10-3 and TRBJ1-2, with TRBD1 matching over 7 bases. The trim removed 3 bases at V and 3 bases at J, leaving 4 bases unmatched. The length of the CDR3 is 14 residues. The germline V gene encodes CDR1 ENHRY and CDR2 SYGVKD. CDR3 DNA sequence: TGTGCCATCAGTGATCAGGGGGAGTACTATGGCTACACCTTC. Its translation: CAISDQGEYYGYTF.

CDR3 coding DNA: TGTGCCAGCAGAGAGGCAGGGGCAAGTGGCACTGAAGCTTTCTTT. It specifies CASREAGASGTEAFF. This chain joins TRBV28 and TRBJ1-1; D might be TRBD1 (6 bases). CDR3 length equals 15 residues. CDR1 is MDHEN, CDR2 SYDVKM, per germline. Trimming removed 6 bases at V and 4 bases at J, with 18 bases between.